This T cell receptor beta chain was captured by sequencing in a study of shared clonotypes between healthy human individuals. Study observations and caveats: In contrast to clonotypes shared by all four donors, non-shared clonotypes had lower generation probabilities. Naive subsets generally had larger estimated richness than memory subsets.

Trimming stripped 6 bases from V and 8 bases from J, with 20 bases between. Germline V lookup: CDR1 SQVTM, CDR2 ANQGSEA. This CDR3 is 14 amino acids long. About this clone: Its antigen is unidentified.

Sorted-subset replicate PCR reactions were performed with approximately 200 ng DNA, corresponding to roughly 30,000 T cell genomes. The repertoire was sequenced with immunoSEQ multiplex PCR; TCRdb's copy has only in-frame clones and lacks some. The sample lists more than 1.2 million clones, roughly 98.5% occurring once. Material: naive CD4+ T cells sorted from blood. Subset given: CD45RA+ positively selected. This clonotype originated in a young man in good health. The chain couples TRBV29-1 to TRBJ2-1; D is possibly TRBD1 or TRBD2 (5 bases each). CDR3 in amino acids: CSVGVGASADEQFF. The CDR3 nucleotides read TGCAGCGTGGGGGTTGGGGCATCCGCGGATGAGCAGTTCTTC.